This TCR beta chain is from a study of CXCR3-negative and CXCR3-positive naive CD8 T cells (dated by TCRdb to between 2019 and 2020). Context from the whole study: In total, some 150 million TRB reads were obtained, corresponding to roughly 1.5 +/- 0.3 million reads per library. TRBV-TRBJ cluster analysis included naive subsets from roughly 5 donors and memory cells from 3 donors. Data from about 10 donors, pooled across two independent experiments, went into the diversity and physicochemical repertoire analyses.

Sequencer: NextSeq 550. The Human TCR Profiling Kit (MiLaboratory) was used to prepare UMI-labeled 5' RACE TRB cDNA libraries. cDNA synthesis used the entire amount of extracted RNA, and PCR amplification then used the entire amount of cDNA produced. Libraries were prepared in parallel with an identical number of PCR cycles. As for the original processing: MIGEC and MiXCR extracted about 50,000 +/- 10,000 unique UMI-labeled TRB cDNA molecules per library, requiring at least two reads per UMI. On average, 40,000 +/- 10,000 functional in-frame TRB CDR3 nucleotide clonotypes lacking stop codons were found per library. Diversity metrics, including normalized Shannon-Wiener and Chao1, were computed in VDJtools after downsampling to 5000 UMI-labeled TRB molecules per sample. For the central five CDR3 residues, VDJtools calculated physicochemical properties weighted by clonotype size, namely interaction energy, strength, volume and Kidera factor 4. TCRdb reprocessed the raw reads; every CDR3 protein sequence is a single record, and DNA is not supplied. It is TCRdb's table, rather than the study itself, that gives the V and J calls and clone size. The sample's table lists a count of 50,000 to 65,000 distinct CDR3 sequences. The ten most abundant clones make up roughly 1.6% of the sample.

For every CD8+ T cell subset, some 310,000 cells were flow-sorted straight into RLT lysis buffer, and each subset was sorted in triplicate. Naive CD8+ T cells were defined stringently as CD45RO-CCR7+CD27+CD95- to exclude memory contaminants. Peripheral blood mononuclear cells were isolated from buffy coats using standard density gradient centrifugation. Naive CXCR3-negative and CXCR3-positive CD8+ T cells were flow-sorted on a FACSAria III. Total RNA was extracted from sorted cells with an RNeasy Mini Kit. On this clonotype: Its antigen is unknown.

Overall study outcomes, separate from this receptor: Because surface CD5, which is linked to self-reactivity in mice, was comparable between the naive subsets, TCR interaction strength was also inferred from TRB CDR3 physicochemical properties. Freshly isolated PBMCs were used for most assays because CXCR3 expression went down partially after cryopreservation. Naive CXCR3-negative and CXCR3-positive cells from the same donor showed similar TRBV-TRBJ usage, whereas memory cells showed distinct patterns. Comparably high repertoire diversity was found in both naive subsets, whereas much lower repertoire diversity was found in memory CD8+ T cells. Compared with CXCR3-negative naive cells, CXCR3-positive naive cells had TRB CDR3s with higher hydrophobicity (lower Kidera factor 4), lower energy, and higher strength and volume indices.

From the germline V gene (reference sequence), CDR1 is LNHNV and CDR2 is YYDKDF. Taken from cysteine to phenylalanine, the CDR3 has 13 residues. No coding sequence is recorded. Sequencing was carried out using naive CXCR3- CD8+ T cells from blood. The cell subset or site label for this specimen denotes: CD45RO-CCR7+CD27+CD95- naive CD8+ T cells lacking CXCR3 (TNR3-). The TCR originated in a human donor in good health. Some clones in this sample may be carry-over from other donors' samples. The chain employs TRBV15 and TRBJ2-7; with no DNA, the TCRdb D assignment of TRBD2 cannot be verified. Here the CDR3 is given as CATSKGPSYEQYF.